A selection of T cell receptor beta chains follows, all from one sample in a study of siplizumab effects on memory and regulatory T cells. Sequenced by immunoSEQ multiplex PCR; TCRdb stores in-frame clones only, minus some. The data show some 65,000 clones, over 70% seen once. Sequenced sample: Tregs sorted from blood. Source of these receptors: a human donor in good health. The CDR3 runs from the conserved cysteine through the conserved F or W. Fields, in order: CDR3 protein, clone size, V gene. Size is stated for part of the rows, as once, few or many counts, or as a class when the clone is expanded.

CDR3 protein: CATSPRDRGREQYF; clone size: NA; V gene: TRBV15
CDR3 protein: CASSWSGSAYNEQFF; clone size: NA; V gene: TRBV19
CDR3 protein: CAWSDRSRISYNEQFF; clone size: NA; V gene: TRBV30
CDR3 protein: CASSMLAGGEQYF; clone size: NA; V gene: TRBV19
CDR3 protein: CASSLGGGRHGETQYF; clone size: NA; V gene: TRBV7-3
CDR3 protein: CSVGRDQPQHF; clone size: NA; V gene: TRBV29-1
CDR3 protein: CASSESPGTYLNEQFF; clone size: NA; V gene: TRBV10-1
CDR3 protein: CASSLGALETQYF; clone size: once; V gene: TRBV7-9
CDR3 protein: CASSSPPSYEQYF; clone size: few; V gene: TRBV7-6
CDR3 protein: CASSPGTSGDTQYF; clone size: NA; V gene: TRBV6-6
CDR3 protein: CASSRTSRETQYF; clone size: NA; V gene: TRBV7-7
CDR3 protein: CRYTEQFF; clone size: few; V gene: TRBV20-1
CDR3 protein: CASSSGQTFPNEKLFF; clone size: NA; V gene: TRBV5-1
CDR3 protein: CASRRGDASVTDTQYF; clone size: NA; V gene: TRBV28
CDR3 protein: CASSESYTEAFF; clone size: NA; V gene: TRBV6-1
CDR3 protein: CASSPRGRVDEQYF; clone size: NA; V gene: TRBV4-3
CDR3 protein: CASSYRPLSYGYTF; clone size: NA; V gene: TRBV28
CDR3 protein: CASSFGGRGQGEQYF; clone size: NA; V gene: TRBV7-3
CDR3 protein: CASRGTGYGNTIYF; clone size: few; V gene: TRBV28
CDR3 protein: CASSVGWGRDNQPQHF; clone size: NA; V gene: TRBV19
CDR3 protein: CAWTEGSGETSYEQYF; clone size: medium-sized; V gene: TRBV30
CDR3 protein: CASSLGTSRPEQFF; clone size: NA; V gene: TRBV5-1
CDR3 protein: CASSLGPYSNQPQHF; clone size: NA; V gene: TRBV5-6
CDR3 protein: CASSLGLAGGPDYEQYF; clone size: NA; V gene: TRBV9
CDR3 protein: CASSLVGEQYF; clone size: NA; V gene: TRBV5-1
CDR3 protein: CASASGRLNEQFF; clone size: NA; V gene: TRBV6-4
CDR3 protein: CASSVGAGTDSYEQYF; clone size: NA; V gene: TRBV9
CDR3 protein: CASSKARDRLNTEAFF; clone size: NA; V gene: TRBV21-1
CDR3 protein: CASSLGAGGGNEQFF; clone size: NA; V gene: TRBV7-9
CDR3 protein: CASSSLAPHGEDTQYF; clone size: NA; V gene: TRBV27
CDR3 protein: CASSYTGTGTTDTQYF; clone size: once; V gene: TRBV7-2
CDR3 protein: CASSLAGAGLGTDTQYF; clone size: NA; V gene: TRBV7-9